The clone carrying this T cell receptor (beta chain) was seen many times. CDR3 length: 17 residues. The V end lost 0 bases, the J end lost 5 bases, and 16 bases lay between the germline ends. CDR1 is LGHNA and CDR2 is YSLEER in the germline V gene. In the authors' workflow: By means of reference gene primer amplification, nucleated cell counts were estimated. Method: immunoSEQ multiplex PCR; TCRdb's copy keeps in-frame clones and lacks some. V, J and clone size were drawn from that table, and D and trimming were deduced from the DNA. Of some 110,000 clones in the sample, around 77% are singletons; the top ten hold 16%. This specimen belongs to a study of blood T cell repertoires in COVID-19. Overall study: Both acute and convalescent COVID-19 samples were obtained from the United States, Italy and Spain. PBMCs, B-cell-depleted T cells, or T cells were the source of the cDNA or gDNA that made up the material.

This clonotype was obtained from a man aged 55-75 years with active or convalescent COVID-19. The sequencing input was peripheral blood. The V and J genes are TRBV4-3 and TRBJ2-2; the D gene is possibly TRBD1 (5 bases). CDR3 nucleotide sequence: TGCGCCAGCAGCCAAGACGCTCAGGAGACAGCTACCGGGGAGCTGTTTTTT. Encoded protein: CASSQDAQETATGELFF.